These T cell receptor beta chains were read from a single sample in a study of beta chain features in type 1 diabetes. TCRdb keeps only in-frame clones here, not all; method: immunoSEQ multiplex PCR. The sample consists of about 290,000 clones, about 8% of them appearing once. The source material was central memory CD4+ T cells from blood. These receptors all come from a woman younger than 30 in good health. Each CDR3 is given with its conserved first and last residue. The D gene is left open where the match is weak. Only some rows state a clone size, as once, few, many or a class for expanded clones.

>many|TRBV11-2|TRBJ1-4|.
CASRPSGTEKLFF
TGTGCCAGCAGGCCTTCAGGGACCGAAAAACTGTTTTTT
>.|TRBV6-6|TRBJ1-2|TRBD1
CASRPTGVDGYTF
TGTGCCAGCAGACCCACAGGGGTAGATGGCTACACCTTC
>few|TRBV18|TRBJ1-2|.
CASSPWEAEGGYTF
TGTGCCAGCTCACCATGGGAGGCAGAAGGGGGCTACACCTTC
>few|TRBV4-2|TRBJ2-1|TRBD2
CASSRGLADISEQFF
TGTGCCAGCAGCCGCGGACTAGCGGACATATCGGAGCAGTTCTTC
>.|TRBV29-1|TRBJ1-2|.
CSVDRDGSGF
TGCAGCGTTGACAGGGACGGTTCAGGTTTC
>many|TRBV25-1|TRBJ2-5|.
CASSEATGTQPQYF
TGTGCCAGCAGTGAAGCAACAGGGACCCAGCCCCAGTACTTC
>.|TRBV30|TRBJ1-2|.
CAWSSNLQGFRNYGYTF
TGTGCCTGGAGTTCCAATTTGCAGGGATTCAGAAATTATGGCTACACCTTC
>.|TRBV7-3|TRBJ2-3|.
CASSLRSTTDTQYF
TGTGCCAGCAGCTTAAGGTCCACCACAGATACGCAGTATTTT
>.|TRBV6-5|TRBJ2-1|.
CASSYSRAGLYNEQFF
TGTGCCAGCAGTTACAGCAGGGCAGGGTTATACAATGAGCAGTTCTTC
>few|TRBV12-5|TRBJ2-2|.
CASGVDWSGELFF
TGTGCTAGTGGCGTTGACTGGTCCGGGGAGCTGTTTTTT
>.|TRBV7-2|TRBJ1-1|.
CASSPPGTEAFF
TGTGCCAGCAGCCCGCCCGGCACTGAAGCTTTCTTT
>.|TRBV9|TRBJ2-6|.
CASSAGTSLASGANVLTF
TGTGCCAGCAGCGCCGGGACCTCCCTCGCCTCTGGGGCCAACGTCCTGACTTTC
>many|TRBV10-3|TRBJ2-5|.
CAISVQQETQYF
TGTGCCATCAGTGTACAGCAAGAGACCCAGTACTTC
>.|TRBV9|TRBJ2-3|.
CASSVRSRTDTQYF
TGTGCCAGCAGCGTAAGGAGTCGCACAGATACGCAGTATTTT
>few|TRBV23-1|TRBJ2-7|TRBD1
CASRKGMGQGALEQYF
TGCGCCAGCAGAAAGGGAATGGGACAGGGGGCGTTGGAGCAGTACTTC
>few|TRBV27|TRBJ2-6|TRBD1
CASRRTGLNSGANVLTF
TGTGCCAGCAGGAGGACAGGGTTAAACTCTGGGGCCAACGTCCTGACTTTC
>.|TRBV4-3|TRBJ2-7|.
CASRQIYGPPGYEQYF
TGCGCCAGCAGACAAATATACGGACCGCCCGGGTACGAGCAGTACTTC
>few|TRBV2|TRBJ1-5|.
CASRYSADQPQHF
TGTGCCAGCCGGTACAGTGCCGATCAGCCCCAGCATTTT
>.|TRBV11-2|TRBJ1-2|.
CASSFAQNYGYTF
TGTGCCAGCAGCTTCGCGCAAAACTATGGCTACACCTTC
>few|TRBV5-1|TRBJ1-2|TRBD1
CASSLEGAEGYTF
TGCGCCAGCAGCTTGGAGGGGGCAGAAGGCTACACCTTC
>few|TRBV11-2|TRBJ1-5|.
CASSSGGPNQPQHF
TGTGCCAGCAGCTCCGGCGGTCCTAATCAGCCCCAGCATTTT
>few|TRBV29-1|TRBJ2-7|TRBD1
CSARDSTYEQYF
TGCAGCGCCCGGGACAGCACCTACGAGCAGTACTTC
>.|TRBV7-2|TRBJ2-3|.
CASSLERGRDTQYF
TGTGCCAGCAGCTTGGAAAGGGGGAGGGATACGCAGTATTTT
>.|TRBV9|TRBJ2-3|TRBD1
CASSEDFTPGQSTDTQYF
TGTGCCAGCAGCGAGGACTTTACTCCGGGACAGAGCACAGATACGCAGTATTTT
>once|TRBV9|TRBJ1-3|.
CASSHQSPGNTIYF
TGTGCCAGCAGCCACCAGAGCCCTGGAAACACCATATATTTT
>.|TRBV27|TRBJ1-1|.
CASGSWDTEAFF
TGTGCCAGCGGCTCCTGGGACACTGAAGCTTTCTTT
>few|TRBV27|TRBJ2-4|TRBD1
CASRIQGTGNIQYF
TGTGCCAGCAGGATACAGGGGACCGGAAACATTCAGTACTTC
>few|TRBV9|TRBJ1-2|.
CASSEWTASYGYTF
TGTGCCAGCAGCGAATGGACGGCGAGCTATGGCTACACCTTC
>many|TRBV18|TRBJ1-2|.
CASSPFATDNGYTF
TGTGCCAGCTCACCGTTTGCAACGGACAATGGCTACACCTTC
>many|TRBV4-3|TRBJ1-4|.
CASSLTGFSGEKLFF
TGCGCCAGCAGTCTCACAGGGTTTAGTGGTGAAAAACTGTTTTTT
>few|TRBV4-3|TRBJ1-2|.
CASSPRALNYGYTF
TGCGCCAGCAGTCCGAGGGCGCTTAACTATGGCTACACCTTC
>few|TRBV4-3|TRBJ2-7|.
CASSQELISSYEQYF
TGCGCCAGCAGCCAAGAGTTAATCAGCTCCTACGAGCAGTACTTC
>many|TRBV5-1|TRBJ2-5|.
CASSGGGSGETQYF
TGCGCCAGCAGCGGAGGAGGCTCAGGAGAGACCCAGTACTTC
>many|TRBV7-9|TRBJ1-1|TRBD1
CASSLTGLPEAFF
TGTGCCAGCAGCTTGACAGGGTTGCCTGAAGCTTTCTTT
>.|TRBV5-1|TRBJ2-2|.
CASSPRWTRQELFF
TGCGCCAGCAGCCCACGTTGGACGAGGCAGGAGCTGTTTTTT
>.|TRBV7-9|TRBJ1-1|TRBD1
CASSVRTGGSGTEAFF
TGTGCCAGCAGCGTTCGGACAGGGGGCTCGGGCACTGAAGCTTTCTTT
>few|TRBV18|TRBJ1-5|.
CASSPLGQRAHQPQHF
TGTGCCAGCTCACCACTGGGCCAGAGGGCCCATCAGCCCCAGCATTTT
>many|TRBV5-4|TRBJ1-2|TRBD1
CASRVDRDGGYTF
TGTGCCAGCAGAGTGGACAGGGACGGTGGCTACACCTTC
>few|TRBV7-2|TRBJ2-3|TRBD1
CASSLTGSGGQYF
TGTGCCAGCAGCTTAACGGGCTCAGGGGGGCAGTATTTT
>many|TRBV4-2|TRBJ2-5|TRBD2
CASSPGGTQETQYF
TGTGCCAGCAGCCCGGGGGGTACCCAAGAGACCCAGTACTTC
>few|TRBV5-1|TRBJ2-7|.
CASSLYSNSYEQYF
TGCGCCAGCAGCTTGTACAGCAACTCCTACGAGCAGTACTTC
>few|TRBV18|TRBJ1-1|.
CASSPGRGTFSTEAFF
TGTGCCAGCTCACCGGGGAGAGGGACGTTTTCAACTGAAGCTTTCTTT
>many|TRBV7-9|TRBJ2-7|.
CASSLGASVYEQYF
TGTGCCAGCAGCTTAGGGGCGTCCGTCTACGAGCAGTACTTC
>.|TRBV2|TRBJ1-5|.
CASKEGDHSNQPQHF
TGTGCCAGCAAAGAGGGAGACCACAGCAATCAGCCCCAGCATTTT